A selection of T cell receptor beta chains follows, all from one sample in a study of blood T cell repertoires in COVID-19. Using immunoSEQ multiplex PCR, the repertoire was profiled, and TCRdb retains in-frame clones only, with some absent. The sample shows 200,000 to 300,000 clones, 86% of them seen only once. What was sequenced was PBMCs or T cells enriched from blood (not recorded which). The source of these receptors is a woman between 18 and 29 years old who had recovered from COVID-19. CDR3s include the opening cysteine and the closing phenylalanine or tryptophan. D genes are given only for firm matches. Size tells how often a clone was seen (once, few, many) or the class of an expanded clone, and some rows leave it out.

V gene	J gene	clone size	D gene	CDR3 DNA	CDR3 protein
TRBV28	TRBJ2-6	-	TRBD2	TGTGCCAGCAGTCCAAAACCCGGGAGGGCTGGGGCCAACGTCCTGACTTTC	CASSPKPGRAGANVLTF
TRBV28	TRBJ2-5	-	TRBD1	TGTGCCAGCAGTTGGACAGGGTTGGGAGAGACCCAGTACTTC	CASSWTGLGETQYF
TRBV7-2	TRBJ2-2	-	TRBD2	TGTGCCAGCAGCTTAGAAGCGGGGGGGCTGACCGGGGAGCTGTTTTTT	CASSLEAGGLTGELFF
TRBV5-1	TRBJ2-7	-	TRBD2	TGCGCCAGCAGCCCGGGACTAGCGGGAGTCTACGAGCAGTACTTC	CASSPGLAGVYEQYF
TRBV5-1	TRBJ2-2	-	-	TGCGCCAGCAGCTTGGGGCAGGGAGGCACCGGGGAGCTGTTTTTT	CASSLGQGGTGELFF
TRBV3-1/TRBV3-2	TRBJ2-1	once	-	TGTGCCAGCAGCAAGTCCGAGGGCGGGTGGGATAACAATGAGCAGTTCTTC	CASSKSEGGWDNNEQFF
TRBV3-1/TRBV3-2	TRBJ2-5	few	TRBD2	TGTGCCAGCAGCCACGTAGCGGGGGGGCGGGAGACCCAGTACTTC	CASSHVAGGRETQYF
TRBV7-8	TRBJ2-7	-	TRBD2	TGTGCCAGCAGCTTACCTAGCGGGAGGAACTACGAGCAGTACTTC	CASSLPSGRNYEQYF
TRBV7-6	TRBJ2-7	-	TRBD1	TGTGCCAGTAGAGCTTTACAGGGGGCGAGTGTCGAGCAGTACTTC	CASRALQGASVEQYF
TRBV5-6	TRBJ2-1	-	TRBD2	TGTGCCAGCAGCTTTGTTGAGGGAGCGGGAAATGAGCAGTTCTTC	CASSFVEGAGNEQFF
TRBV7-9	TRBJ2-1	once	TRBD2	TGTGCCAGCAGCCCTCCCGGGACTAGCTACAATGAGCAGTTCTTC	CASSPPGTSYNEQFF
TRBV5-1	TRBJ2-7	-	TRBD2	TGCGCCAGCAGCTTAGCGGGAGTGAGGGAGCAGTACTTC	CASSLAGVREQYF
TRBV6-1	TRBJ1-6	-	TRBD1	TGTGCCAGCAGTGAGGGACAGGGTCACAACTCACCCCTCCACTTT	CASSEGQGHNSPLHF
TRBV6-5	TRBJ1-2	-	TRBD1	TGTGCCAGCAGCCCCATGGGACAGGGTGGCGGCTACACCTTC	CASSPMGQGGGYTF
TRBV10-1	TRBJ2-2	-	TRBD1	TGCGCCAGCAGTACAGGGGGCTGGGGGACCGGGGAGCTGTTTTTT	CASSTGGWGTGELFF
TRBV27	TRBJ2-7	-	-	TGTGCCAGCAGTACACGGGTTTCCTACGAGCAGTACTTC	CASSTRVSYEQYF
TRBV6-5	TRBJ2-1	few	TRBD2	TGTGCCAGCAGCAGGGAGGGCAATGAGCAGTTCTTC	CASSREGNEQFF
TRBV7-2	TRBJ2-3	once	-	TGTGCCAGCAGCTTACTCGAGACAACAACAGATACGCAGTATTTT	CASSLLETTTDTQYF
TRBV2	TRBJ2-1	-	TRBD2	TGTGCCAGCAGTGCTATTAGGAGCGGGAGGGCCGACTACAATGAGCAGTTCTTC	CASSAIRSGRADYNEQFF
TRBV7-8	TRBJ2-3	-	-	TGTGCCAGCAGCCCACTGGAGCCAGATACGCAGTATTTT	CASSPLEPDTQYF
TRBV4-3	TRBJ2-5	once	TRBD2	TGCGCCAGCAGCCTCGGCGGACTAGAGGAGACCCAGTACTTC	CASSLGGLEETQYF
TRBV5-1	TRBJ2-1	-	-	TGCGCCAGCAGCTTTTCCACTAACAATGAGCAGTTCTTC	CASSFSTNNEQFF
TRBV30	TRBJ2-6	few	-	TGTGCCTGGAACGGACAGCTCTCTGGGGCCAACGTCCTGACTTTC	CAWNGQLSGANVLTF
TRBV21-1	TRBJ2-7	-	-	TGTGCCAGCAGCAAATCTCCGGGCCCCAGGGGCTACGAGCAGTACTTC	CASSKSPGPRGYEQYF
TRBV3-1/TRBV3-2	TRBJ1-5	-	-	TGTGCCAGCAGCCAAGGCGTAGATCAGCCCCAGCATTTT	CASSQGVDQPQHF
TRBV4-3	TRBJ2-3	once	-	TGCGCCAGCAGCCAAGAGAACCGAATAGACACAGATACGCAGTATTTT	CASSQENRIDTDTQYF
TRBV2	TRBJ2-5	few	TRBD1	TGTGCCAGCAGCTTTGGACAGGTCCAAGAGACCCAGTACTTC	CASSFGQVQETQYF
TRBV30	TRBJ1-1	-	TRBD1	TGTGCCTCTACCCAGGGGGCGTCCACTGAAGCTTTCTTT	CASTQGASTEAFF
TRBV18	TRBJ2-1	-	-	TGTGCCAGCTCATCCGAGGGCAATGAGCAGTTCTTC	CASSSEGNEQFF
TRBV7-2	TRBJ2-7	-	TRBD1	TGTGCCAGCAGCTTACAGGGGGCAATAAGCGAGCAGTACTTC	CASSLQGAISEQYF
TRBV6-5	TRBJ2-7	-	-	TGTGCCAGCAGTTATATATACGAGCAGTACTTC	CASSYIYEQYF
TRBV7-2	TRBJ1-2	-	TRBD1	TGTGCCAGCAGCCCTTGGACAGGGGTCGGTGGCTACACCTTC	CASSPWTGVGGYTF
TRBV5-1	TRBJ2-3	once	TRBD2	TGCGCCAGCAGCCCTCGACTAGCTAGCACGGCAGATACGCAGTATTTT	CASSPRLASTADTQYF
TRBV9	TRBJ2-1	-	-	TGTGCCAGCAGCCCCCGCTCCTACAATGAGCAGTTCTTC	CASSPRSYNEQFF
TRBV11-3	TRBJ2-5	-	TRBD1	TGTGCCAGCAGCTTAGTCGGCACTCAGACAGGGGTCGTCCAGTACTTC	CASSLVGTQTGVVQYF
TRBV28	TRBJ2-1	-	TRBD2	TGTGCCAGCAGCCCTACTAGCGTAGAGCAGTTCTTC	CASSPTSVEQFF
TRBV7-8	TRBJ2-2	-	-	TGTGCCAGCAGCTTCACAGACAACACCGGGGAGCTGTTTTTT	CASSFTDNTGELFF
TRBV5-1	TRBJ2-2	-	-	TGCGCCAGCAGCTTGGTTTCGGTTACCGGGGAGCTGTTTTTT	CASSLVSVTGELFF
TRBV30	TRBJ1-1	-	-	TGTGCCTGGGAACCCGGACAGAACACTGAAGCTTTCTTT	CAWEPGQNTEAFF
TRBV28	TRBJ1-6	once	-	TGTGCCAGCAAGGTGATTTTCCAGGGGAGGGATAATTCACCCCTCCACTTT	CASKVIFQGRDNSPLHF
TRBV30	TRBJ1-1	-	-	TGTGCCTGGAGTGTAAGTGGCAGGACTGAAGCTTTCTTT	CAWSVSGRTEAFF
TRBV3-1/TRBV3-2	TRBJ2-5	-	TRBD2	TGTGCCAGCAGCCCGATGGGACTAGAGCAAGAGACCCAGTACTTC	CASSPMGLEQETQYF
TRBV6-1	TRBJ1-2	-	TRBD1	TGTGCCAGCAGTGCCTGGAAAACAGGGGACCTCTATGGCTACACCTTC	CASSAWKTGDLYGYTF
TRBV15	TRBJ1-2	-	-	TGTGCCACCAGCAAGAGGGATACCCACGTGAGCTACACCTTC	CATSKRDTHVSYTF
TRBV15	TRBJ2-1	-	-	TGTGCCACCAGCACCTCCCTCCCCTTGGCGACTAATGAGCAGTTCTTC	CATSTSLPLATNEQFF
TRBV4-2	TRBJ2-5	-	-	TGTGCCAGCAGCCAAGAGAAGTTTAGTCTCGAGAGGTTCGTAGAGACCCAGTACTTC	CASSQEKFSLERFVETQYF
TRBV4-1	TRBJ2-3	-	-	TGCGCCAGCAGCCGCCCAGGGCCCGATACGCAGTATTTT	CASSRPGPDTQYF
TRBV2	TRBJ2-7	-	TRBD1	TGTGCCAGCAGTGAAGCGACGGGACAGGGTAGCGACGAGCAGTACTTC	CASSEATGQGSDEQYF
TRBV20-1	TRBJ2-7	-	TRBD2	TGCAGTGCTACGGGGGGGGAGCAGTACTTC	CSATGGEQYF
TRBV5-1	TRBJ2-3	-	-	TGCGCCAGCAGCTTTGAATTGAGAGATACGCAGTATTTT	CASSFELRDTQYF
TRBV3-1/TRBV3-2	TRBJ2-5	-	-	TGTGCCAGCAGCCAAGGACTGGCCGGAGAGACCCAGTACTTC	CASSQGLAGETQYF
TRBV19	TRBJ1-2	many	TRBD1	TGTGCCAGTAAAGGGACAGGGGGCTGCACCTTC	CASKGTGGCTF
TRBV15	TRBJ2-1	-	TRBD2	TGTGCCACCAGCGGCCGACTAGCAGTCAATGAGCAGTTCTTC	CATSGRLAVNEQFF
TRBV5-1	TRBJ1-6	-	TRBD1	TGCGCCAGCAGCTTGTCTGCCGGGACAGGGGGCGATTCACCCCTCCACTTT	CASSLSAGTGGDSPLHF
TRBV6-5	TRBJ1-4	-	-	TGTGCCAGCAGTTACTCCAGGTCAACTAATGAAAAACTGTTTTTT	CASSYSRSTNEKLFF
TRBV5-5	TRBJ2-3	-	TRBD2	TGTGCCAGCAGCTTGGACGGGGGGAGCACAGATACGCAGTATTTT	CASSLDGGSTDTQYF
TRBV3-1/TRBV3-2	TRBJ1-4	-	-	TGTGCCAGCAGCCAGCCCACAGGGTTGGAGGAAAAACTGTTTTTT	CASSQPTGLEEKLFF
TRBV3-1/TRBV3-2	TRBJ2-5	-	-	TGTGCCAGCAGACAGGTTGAACGCCAAGAGACCCAGTACTTC	CASRQVERQETQYF
TRBV5-1	TRBJ2-5	-	TRBD2	TGCGCCAGCAGCATCCATAGGCGCGGGAGTACGGAGACCCAGTACTTC	CASSIHRRGSTETQYF